The present TCR beta chain was sequenced within a study of a mutant IDH1 vaccine in newly diagnosed glioma. The CDR3 consists of 14 residues. Germline lookup yields CDR1 SEHNR and CDR2 FQNEAQ (reference sequence). The V end lost 4 bases, the J end lost 4 bases, and 10 bases lay between the germline ends. Data came from immunoSEQ multiplex PCR; TCRdb stores just in-frame clones and leaves some out. The table includes approximately 56,000 clones, about 65% detected once. Specified time point: week 47, end of study. A 20-mer mutant IDH1 peptide at 300 ug was injected subcutaneously with topical imiquimod. This clone has just a few counts. Its antigen is not identified.

The receptor was derived from a man aged 35 to 55 with glioma. Some clones in this sample may be carry-over from other donors' samples. The chain joins TRBV7-9 to TRBJ2-2; TRBD2 is a possible D gene (5 bases). The source was peripheral blood mononuclear cells (PBMCs), collected from a glioma patient whose treatment included an IDH1 peptide vaccine. CDR3 bases: TGTGCCAGCAGCTGGTTAGCGCTCACCGGGGAGCTGTTTTTT. It translates to CASSWLALTGELFF.